Presented here are 5 T cell receptor beta chains from one specimen sequenced in a study of cytomegalovirus exposure and HLA in healthy donors. It was with 60 Vbeta and 13 Jbeta primers that the PCR ran. TCRdb keeps only in-frame clones here, not all; method: immunoSEQ multiplex PCR. The data hold 100,000 to 150,000 clones, with approximately 82% observed a single time. Sequenced sample: PBMCs. The receptor source for this set is a man aged 18 to 35 in good health and CMV-seropositive.

The rearrangement links TRBV5-1 to TRBJ2-7; 7 nucleotides line up with TRBD2. The CDR3 loop spans 15 amino acids. V lost 4 bases to trimming and J lost 3 bases; unmatched junction nucleotides: 10. CDR1 is SGHRS and CDR2 is YFSETQ in the germline V gene. CDR3 protein: CASSRGRGWGYEQYF. The CDR3 nucleotides are TGCGCCAGCAGCCGTGGGAGGGGATGGGGCTACGAGCAGTACTTC.

This chain joins TRBV30 and TRBJ2-1; 10 bases agree with TRBD2. The J segment lost 3 bases and the V segment lost 7 bases, leaving 12 bases of the junction unmatched. Germline V lookup: CDR1 GTSNPN, CDR2 SVGIG (reference sequence). This CDR3 spans 16 amino acids. DNA for the CDR3: TGTGCCTCGAACGACCTACTAGCGGGGAACTACAATGAGCAGTTCTTC. It codes for CASNDLLAGNYNEQFF. Full variable domain (missing parts from reference TRBV30 and TRBJ2-1): SQTIHQWPATLVQPVGSPLSLECTVEGTSNPNLYWYRQAAGRGLQLLFYSVGIGQISSEVPQNLSASRPQDRQFILSSKKLLLSDSGFYLCASNDLLAGNYNEQFFGPGTRLTVL.

The chain uses TRBV5-1 and TRBJ1-4; D remains ambiguous. The CDR3 is made up of 17 amino acids. Germline V CDR1 and CDR2: SGHRS, YFSETQ. Trimming took 0 bases from V and 8 from J, leaving 20 bases between them. Written as DNA, the CDR3 is TGCGCCAGCAGCTTGGGAGGTATCACCCCAACTAGCGAAAAACTGTTTTTT. Its protein product is CASSLGGITPTSEKLFF.

This clone was detected a few times. The chain uses TRBV6-1 and TRBJ1-1; D perhaps matches TRBD1 (5 bases). The germline V gene has CDR1 MNHNS and CDR2 SASEGT. This CDR3 has 14 residues. V lost 3 bases, J lost 5 bases, and 13 bases lay in between. DNA for the CDR3: TGTGCCAGCAGTGACCCCAGCAGGGTGACTGAAGCTTTCTTT. Translating it yields CASSDPSRVTEAFF.

The genes are TRBV4-1 and TRBJ2-5; D gene uncertain. The better agreement between TRBJ2-7 and the DNA end casts doubt on the J call. The CDR3 contains 13 residues. Germline loops: CDR1 MGHRA, CDR2 YSYEKL. CDR3 sequence: CASSQGHLYEQYF. The CDR3 DNA reads TGCGCCAGCAGCCAAGGACACCTCTACGAGCAGTACTTC.